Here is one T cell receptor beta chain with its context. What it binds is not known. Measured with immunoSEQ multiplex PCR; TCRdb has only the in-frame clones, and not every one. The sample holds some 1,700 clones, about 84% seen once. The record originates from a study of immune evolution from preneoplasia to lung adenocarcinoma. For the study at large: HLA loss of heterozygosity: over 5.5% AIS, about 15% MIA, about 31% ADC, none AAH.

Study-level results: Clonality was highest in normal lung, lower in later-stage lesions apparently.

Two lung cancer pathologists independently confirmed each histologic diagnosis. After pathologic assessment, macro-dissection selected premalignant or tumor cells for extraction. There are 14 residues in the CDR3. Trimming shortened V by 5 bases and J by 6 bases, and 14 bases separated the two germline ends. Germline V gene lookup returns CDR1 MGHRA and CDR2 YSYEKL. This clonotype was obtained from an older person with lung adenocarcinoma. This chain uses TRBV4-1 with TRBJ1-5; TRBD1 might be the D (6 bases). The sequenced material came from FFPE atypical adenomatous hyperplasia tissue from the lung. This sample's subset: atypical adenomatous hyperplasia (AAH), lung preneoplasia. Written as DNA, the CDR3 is TGCGCCAGCAGCAAGCCAGGGGCGGGTCAGCCCCAGCATTTT. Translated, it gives CASSKPGAGQPQHF.